This T cell receptor (beta chain) stems from a study of T cell responses to AZD1222 COVID-19 vaccine. Study-level results: Repertoires were obtained only post-peak T cell response. Nearly half of the spike-specific TCRs reportedly recognize variant regions that carry no mutations. Clonal diversity was possibly underestimated; the donors were predominantly white British and more often female.

A remark on this clone: Its antigen is still unknown.

Trimming cost V 3 bases and J 0 bases, with 19 bases left between them. In germline, CDR1 is KGHDR, CDR2 SFDVKD. The CDR3 loop spans 19 amino acids. Clones were read by immunoSEQ multiplex PCR, and TCRdb kept only the in-frame ones, dropping some. This sample has roughly 120,000 clones; roughly 90% occur once, and the top ten carry over 6%. The specimen comprised peripheral blood, sampled on day 0 of AZD1222 vaccination. The sequence was collected from an adult in good health. The chain is built from TRBV24-1 and TRBJ2-2, with D possibly matching TRBD1 (7 bases). CDR3 loop: CATSDPAARGQTNTGELFF. The DNA of the CDR3 is TGTGCCACCAGTGATCCCGCCGCGCGGGGACAGACGAACACCGGGGAGCTGTTTTTT.